The sequence of this TCR beta chain was determined in a study of regulatory T cells in long-lasting Graves disease. Study observations and caveats: Sharing of public clonotypes was greater in persistent patients (more than 2,500) than in new patients (around 890).

Both iRepertoire HTBI primers and Arm-PCR of CDR3 regions were used to build the TCR beta libraries. Per the authors' pipeline: Looking across samples, the authors found about 62 TRBV and fewer than 15 TRBJ segments. In TCRdb, the multiplex PCR reads were re-called with MiXCR into one record per CDR3 protein. For this entry, the V and J calls and clone size follow TCRdb and not the study's own pipeline. The table records around 450,000 distinct CDR3 sequences, over 14% of them present only once. V was clipped by 6 bases and J by 7 bases, with 19 bases between them. CDR1 is DFQATT, CDR2 SNEGSKA, per germline (reference sequence). This CDR3 spans 13 amino acids. Time point specified: newly diagnosed GD, antithyroid drugs for less than 3 months. Extracted RNA from PBMCs served as the source of the TCR library. Peripheral blood, 7.5 to 9.5 milliliters per patient, was collected in EDTA tubes. This clonotype showed up just a few times. Antigen: not known.

These same data were also listed under a study on T cells in Graves' hyperthyroidism and ophthalmopathy. That study adds: Carried out on the TCR CDR3, a first-round RT-PCR used the HTBI primer set.

The chain joins TRBV20-1 to TRBJ2-7; unclear D gene. This receptor was obtained from a woman aged 40 to 50 with Graves disease. The sequenced sample was peripheral blood mononuclear cells (PBMCs), obtained at new diagnosis, from a patient treated with antithyroid drugs. The CDR3 reads CSAPTYLDGEQYF. DNA of the CDR3: TGCAGTGCACCGACCTACCTGGATGGAGAGCAGTACTTC.